This passage covers 28 T cell receptor beta chains from one sample sequenced in a study of OX40 agonist ivuxolimab in advanced cancers. The assay was immunoSEQ multiplex PCR, and TCRdb's table has in-frame clones only and misses some. The data show tens of thousands of clones, roughly 85% seen once. The material was CD4+ or CD8+ T cells sorted from blood, obtained in a trial of the OX40 agonist ivuxolimab. Receptor source: an adult with an advanced solid tumor such as melanoma, head and neck, liver or kidney cancer.

This chain uses TRBV29-1 with TRBJ2-7; TRBD1 agrees at 11 bases. Germline CDR1 reads SQVTM; CDR2 reads ANQGSEA. Germline trimming cut 7 bases from V and 4 bases from J; bases unmatched to any gene: 3. The CDR3 is made up of 12 amino acids. CDR3 in amino acids: CSAGTGGYEQYF. The CDR3 region has the DNA TGCAGCGCTGGGACAGGGGGTTACGAGCAGTACTTC.

This chain joins TRBV6-6 and TRBJ2-7, with TRBD2 identical over 8 bases. The length of the CDR3 is 16 residues. The J segment lost 5 bases and the V segment lost 0 bases, leaving 9 bases of the junction unmatched. The germline CDR1 and CDR2 sequences are MNHNY and SVGAGI (reference sequence). DNA for the CDR3: TGTGCCAGCAGTTACTCGAGGAGCGGGAGTAACAACGAGCAGTACTTC. Amino acids: CASSYSRSGSNNEQYF.

Only one count was recorded for this clone. The chain has TRBV10-3 and TRBJ2-5; TRBD2 aligns across 12 bases. This CDR3 is 16 amino acids long. V dropped 6 bases and J dropped 3; count of bases not matched to a gene: 8. The germline V gene encodes CDR1 ENHRY and CDR2 SYGVKD. CDR3 residues: CAISKGLAGGEETQYF. In DNA, the CDR3 is TGTGCCATCAGCAAGGGACTAGCGGGCGGGGAAGAGACCCAGTACTTC.

The V and J genes are TRBV5-4 and TRBJ2-3; D is tentatively TRBD1 or TRBD2 (5 bases each). Looked up from germline, CDR1 is SGHNT and CDR2 is YYREEE (reference sequence). This CDR3 comprises 16 residues. Trimming removed 4 bases from V and 1 base from J, with 16 bases in between. CDR3 nucleotide sequence: TGTGCCAGCAGCGCCGGGGCCACGAGAGGCACAGATACGCAGTATTTT. As protein: CASSAGATRGTDTQYF.

This rearrangement joins TRBV10-3 to TRBJ2-5, with D unresolved. The CDR3 sequence is 11 residues long. CDR1 ENHRY and CDR2 SYGVKD come from the germline V gene. Trimming pared 2 bases from V and 5 bases from J, leaving 3 bases between. CDR3 sequence reads: CAISERETQYF. The CDR3 nucleotides are TGTGCCATCAGTGAGAGGGAGACCCAGTACTTC.

The V and J genes are TRBV6-1 and TRBJ1-4; D perhaps matches TRBD1 (5 bases). Trimming took 7 bases from V and 7 from J, leaving 16 bases between them. Germline-derived CDR1 and CDR2 are MNHNS and SASEGT. The CDR3 length is 14 residues. The CDR3 loop is CASTGGKATEKLFF. Written as DNA, the CDR3 is TGTGCCAGCACCGGGGGAAAGGCTACTGAAAAACTGTTTTTT.

The chain carries TRBV7-2 and TRBJ1-1; no clear D. Trimming removed 4 bases from V and 1 base from J, with 7 bases in between. There are 13 residues in the CDR3. Germline V gene data show CDR1 as SGHTA and CDR2 as FQGNSA. The CDR3 DNA follows: TGTGCCAGCAGCTCGACAAGGAACACTGAAGCTTTCTTT. Translating gives CASSSTRNTEAFF.

The chain joins TRBV7-2 to TRBJ2-1; no reliable D call. Trimming left V 1 base short and J 9 bases short, with 7 bases between. The CDR3 consists of 12 residues. Germline CDR1 and CDR2: SGHTA and FQGNSA. CDR3 coding DNA: TGTGCCAGCAGCTTAGACAGCCTTGAGCAGTTCTTC. Translating it yields CASSLDSLEQFF.

This clone has more than one count but fewer than ten. The V gene is TRBV10-1, the J gene TRBJ1-5, with D hard to call. The ends were cut back, 2 bases at V and 5 bases at J, with 7 bases in the middle. Looked up from germline, CDR1 is WNHNN and CDR2 is SYGVQD (reference sequence). The CDR3 extends over 13 amino acids. The CDR3 coding sequence is TGCGCCAGCAGTGAGGGGAAGTATCAGCCCCAGCATTTT. Its translation: CASSEGKYQPQHF.

The rearrangement uses TRBV19 and TRBJ1-2; D is undetermined. Per germline, CDR1 LNHDA and CDR2 SQIVND (reference sequence). The CDR3 consists of 12 residues. V dropped 7 bases and J dropped 3 bases, with 9 bases sitting between them. The CDR3: CASNRDYYGYTF. The CDR3 DNA follows: TGTGCCAGTAACAGAGATTACTATGGCTACACCTTC.

The chain uses TRBV5-1 and TRBJ1-4; D is uncertain. The germline CDR1 and CDR2 sequences are SGHRS and YFSETQ. The CDR3 is 13 amino acids. The V and J ends lost 3 bases and 3 bases respectively, with 6 bases between them. The CDR3 here is CASSSNANEKLFF. Here the CDR3 DNA reads TGCGCCAGCAGCTCAAACGCTAATGAAAAACTGTTTTTT.

This rearrangement joins TRBV28 to TRBJ1-4; possibly TRBD1 for D (5 bases). Trimming pared 3 bases from V and 7 bases from J, leaving 15 bases between. The V gene's germline CDR1 is MDHEN and CDR2 SYDVKM. This CDR3 has 15 amino acids. The CDR3 is CASSFPGTASEKLFF. As DNA, the CDR3 is TGTGCCAGCAGTTTTCCCGGGACGGCCTCTGAAAAACTGTTTTTT.

This clone was detected only a few times. V gene TRBV10-3 combines with J gene TRBJ2-7, with unresolved D. The germline V gene encodes CDR1 ENHRY and CDR2 SYGVKD. The V and J ends lost 0 bases and 7 bases respectively, with 7 bases between them. CDR3 length: 12 amino acids. The CDR3 nucleotides are TGTGCCATCAGTGAGTCGAACATTGAGCAGTACGTC. Residues: CAISESNIEQYV.

The chain is built from TRBV7-8 and TRBJ1-1; TRBD1 matches at 12 bases. The CDR3 totals 16 residues. V lost 5 bases and J lost 4; bases outside the gene matches: 8. Germline CDR1 SGHVS, CDR2 FQNEAQ. CDR3 sequence reads: CASSTGQGARGTEAFF. Written as DNA, the CDR3 is TGTGCCAGCAGCACGGGACAGGGGGCGCGCGGCACTGAAGCTTTCTTT.

This chain connects TRBV11-2 to TRBJ2-3; 9 bases agree with TRBD2. The CDR3 is 16 amino acids. Germline loops: CDR1 SGHAT, CDR2 FQNNGV. V dropped 3 bases and J dropped 2; count of bases not matched to a gene: 6. As DNA, the CDR3 is TGTGCCAGCAGCTTCCTAGCGGGGCGGGCCACAGATACGCAGTATTTT. Translated, it gives CASSFLAGRATDTQYF. Full variable domain (outside the CDR3, taken from reference TRBV11-2 and TRBJ2-3): EAGVAQSPRYKIIEKRQSVAFWCNPISGHATLYWYQQILGQGPKLLIQFQNNGVVDDSQLPKDRFSAERLKGVDSTLKIQPAKLEDSAVYLCASSFLAGRATDTQYFGPGTRLTVL.

The V and J genes are TRBV9 and TRBJ2-1; 12 bases align to TRBD2. The CDR3 runs to 15 residues. Germline values: CDR1 SGDLS, CDR2 YYNGEE. Trimming took 4 bases from V and 9 from J; bases not matched to a gene: 8. CDR3 amino acids: CASSFLAGGPGEQFF. As DNA, the CDR3 is TGTGCCAGCAGCTTCCTAGCGGGGGGGCCGGGTGAGCAGTTCTTC.

The chain joins TRBV6-1 to TRBJ2-7; 10 nucleotides match TRBD1. The CDR3 extends over 16 amino acids. V dropped 1 base and J dropped 4; count of bases not matched to a gene: 7. Germline CDR1 is MNHNS and CDR2 is SASEGT. DNA of the CDR3: TGTGCCAGCAGTGAAGGTGGGACAGGGGTGGGGTACGAGCAGTACTTC. Encoded protein: CASSEGGTGVGYEQYF.

The CDR3 nucleotides read TGTGCCAGCAGCTTAGGAGGGACTAGCGGGCCAGATACGCAGTATTTT. This codes for CASSLGGTSGPDTQYF. This chain connects TRBV7-2 to TRBJ2-3; 12 bases fit TRBD2. The CDR3 consists of 16 residues. The germline V gene encodes CDR1 SGHTA and CDR2 FQGNSA. The J segment lost 4 bases and the V segment lost 1 base, leaving 3 bases of the junction unmatched.

This chain joins TRBV28 and TRBJ2-4, with 7 bases identical to TRBD2. The CDR3 length is 16 residues. V shed 4 bases and J 7 bases; nucleotides not matched to a gene: 13. Germline V gene lookup returns CDR1 MDHEN and CDR2 SYDVKM. The CDR3 loop is CASSSNGGGRTNIQYF. CDR3 nucleotides: TGTGCCAGCAGTTCGAACGGCGGGGGAAGAACGAACATTCAGTACTTC.

The chain recombines TRBV5-4 with TRBJ2-2; 12 bases line up with TRBD2. V lost 4 bases and J lost 1; bases outside the gene matches: 5. This CDR3 is 17 amino acids long. CDR1 and CDR2 from the germline V gene are SGHNT and YYREEE (reference sequence). CDR3 DNA: TGTGCCAGCAGCCGAGGACTAGCGGGAAAGAACACCGGGGAGCTGTTTTTT. Its translation: CASSRGLAGKNTGELFF.

The V call is TRBV25-1, the J call TRBJ1-4; D ambiguous. Trimming cost V 6 bases and J 7 bases, with 9 bases left between them. CDR3 size: 12 residues. Germline V gene lookup returns CDR1 MGHDK and CDR2 SYGVNS. CDR3 protein: CASRGESEKLFF. For the CDR3, the DNA is TGTGCCAGCAGGGGAGAGAGTGAAAAACTGTTTTTT.

The chain recombines TRBV6-5 with TRBJ2-2, with a weak D call TRBD1 (5 bases). This CDR3 contains 15 residues. Trimming left V 0 bases short and J 6 bases short, with 11 bases between. The germline gives CDR1 MNHEY, CDR2 SVGAGI. CDR3: CASSYSSQGAGELFF. The CDR3 nucleotides read TGTGCCAGCAGTTACTCGAGTCAAGGGGCCGGGGAGCTGTTTTTT.

In this sample, this clone turned up once. The chain has TRBV5-1 and TRBJ2-3, with D uncertain. V lost 0 bases and J 2 bases, leaving 7 bases between the germline ends. The CDR3 length is 14 residues. Looked up from germline, CDR1 is SGHRS and CDR2 is YFSETQ. The CDR3 DNA follows: TGCGCCAGCAGCTTGGCACAGAACACAGATACGCAGTATTTT. Translation gives CASSLAQNTDTQYF.

The genes are TRBV7-8 and TRBJ1-3, with TRBD1 as a possible D gene (6 bases). The ends were cut back, 4 bases at V and 0 bases at J, with 7 bases in the middle. The CDR3 is made up of 14 amino acids. Germline CDR1 and CDR2: SGHVS and FQNEAQ. The CDR3 region has the DNA TGTGCCAGCAGCTCGGGGGCCTCTGGAAACACCATATATTTT. Translated: CASSSGASGNTIYF.

V and J are TRBV11-3 and TRBJ1-1; no firm D call. CDR1 and CDR2 from the germline V gene are SGHNT and YENEEA. V dropped 3 bases and J dropped 1 base, with 6 bases sitting between them. This CDR3 is 13 amino acids long. CDR3 DNA sequence: TGTGCCAGCAGCTTTTCAGAGAACACTGAAGCTTTCTTT. Translated, it gives CASSFSENTEAFF.

The table lists this clone with a few counts. The chain joins TRBV27 to TRBJ2-7, with 7 positions matching TRBD1. V lost 8 bases and J lost 0; bases outside the gene matches: 7. The germline V gene encodes CDR1 MNHEY and CDR2 SMNVEV (reference sequence). The CDR3 is 14 residues long. CDR3 sequence reads: CASARQGSSYEQYF. CDR3 coding DNA: TGTGCCAGCGCTCGACAGGGTAGCTCCTACGAGCAGTACTTC.

This chain uses TRBV4-1 with TRBJ1-4, with a possible D match to TRBD1 (6 bases). The CDR3 is 15 residues long. CDR1 MGHRA and CDR2 YSYEKL come from the germline V gene. Trimming cost V 4 bases and J 0 bases, with 9 bases left between them. The CDR3 loop is CASSPDSATNEKLFF. DNA of the CDR3: TGCGCCAGCAGCCCGGACAGTGCAACTAATGAAAAACTGTTTTTT.

The chain couples TRBV6-5 to TRBJ1-2, with D hard to call. V dropped 5 bases and J dropped 3 bases, with 10 bases sitting between them. Germline V gives CDR1 MNHEY, CDR2 SVGAGI. This CDR3 contains 13 residues. The CDR3 DNA reads as TGTGCCAGCAGTGTCGGGAGATACTATGGCTACACCTTC. It is translated as CASSVGRYYGYTF.